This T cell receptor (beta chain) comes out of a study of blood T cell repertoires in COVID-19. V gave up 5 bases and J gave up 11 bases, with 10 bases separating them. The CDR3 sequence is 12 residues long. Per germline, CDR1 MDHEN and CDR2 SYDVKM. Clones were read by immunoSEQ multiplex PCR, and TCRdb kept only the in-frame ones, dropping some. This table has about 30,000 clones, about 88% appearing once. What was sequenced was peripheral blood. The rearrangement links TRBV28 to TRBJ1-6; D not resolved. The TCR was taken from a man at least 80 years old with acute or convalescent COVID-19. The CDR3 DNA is TGTGCCAGCAGTGGGCCAGGCACACCCCTCCACTTT. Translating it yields CASSGPGTPLHF.